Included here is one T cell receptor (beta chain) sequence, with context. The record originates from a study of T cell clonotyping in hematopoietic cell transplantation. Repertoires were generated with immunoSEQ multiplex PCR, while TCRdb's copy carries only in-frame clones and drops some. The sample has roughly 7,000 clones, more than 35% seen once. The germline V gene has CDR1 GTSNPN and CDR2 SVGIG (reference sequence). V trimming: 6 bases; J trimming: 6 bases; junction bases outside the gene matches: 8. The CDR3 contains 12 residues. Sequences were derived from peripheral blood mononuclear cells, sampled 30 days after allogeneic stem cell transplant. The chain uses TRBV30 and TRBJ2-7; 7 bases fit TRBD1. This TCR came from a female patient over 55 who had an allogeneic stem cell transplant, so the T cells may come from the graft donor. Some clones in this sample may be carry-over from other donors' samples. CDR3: CACNLDRVEQYF. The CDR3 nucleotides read TGTGCCTGTAATCTTGACAGGGTCGAGCAGTACTTC.